What follows describes a single TCR beta chain. The sample is drawn from a study of cytomegalovirus exposure and HLA in healthy donors. PCR was performed using 60 Vbeta and 13 Jbeta primers. TCRdb keeps only in-frame clones here, not all; method: immunoSEQ multiplex PCR. The sample consists of under 150,000 clones, under 85% of them appearing once. Germline lookup yields CDR1 SGDLS and CDR2 YYNGEE. CDR3 length: 19 residues. J lost 2 bases, V lost 2 bases, and 13 bases had no gene match. Material for sequencing was PBMCs. The TCR comes from a boy aged 10-17 years in good health and CMV-seronegative. The gene calls are TRBV9 and TRBJ2-1, with 10 bases fitting TRBD2. The CDR3 spells CASSVIGSGRTSPYNEQFF. DNA for the CDR3: TGTGCCAGCAGCGTTATTGGTAGCGGGAGGACCAGCCCCTACAATGAGCAGTTCTTC.